The 30 T cell receptor beta chains below come from one sample, sequenced in a study of T-cell memory formation after mild COVID-19. MiXCR, applied by TCRdb to the 5' RACE reads, yields one record per CDR3 protein. The sample contains about 560,000 distinct CDR3 sequences, 15% to 20% of which appear only once. The sample taken for sequencing was PBMCs or a T cell subset sorted from them (not recorded which). These receptor sequences come from an adult woman who had mild COVID-19 (a few samples of this study predate the infection). Cell type and time point are not known.

Only a few counts were recorded for this clonotype. The CDR3 region is CASSQDSAGGPEETQYF. The CDR3 bases are TGTGCCAGCAGCCAAGATTCGGCGGGAGGGCCAGAAGAGACCCAGTACTTC. The rearrangement joins TRBV3-1 to TRBJ2-5, with TRBD2 matching 9 bases. Germline V gives CDR1 LGHDT, CDR2 YNNKEL (reference sequence). V lost 0 bases and J lost 3; bases outside the gene matches: 8. This CDR3 has 17 residues.

The chain combines TRBV5-6 with TRBJ2-2, with 8 bases fitting TRBD1. This CDR3 has 15 amino acids. Germline-derived CDR1 and CDR2 are SGHDT and YYEEEE. Unmatched junction bases numbered 6, after V lost 5 bases and J lost 3 bases. CDR3 DNA: TGTGCCAGCAGACCCGGGACAGGCTACACCGGGGAGCTGTTTTTT. Protein: CASRPGTGYTGELFF.

This rearrangement joins TRBV24-1 to TRBJ2-2, with 12 bases fitting TRBD1. The V gene end was trimmed by 4 bases and the J gene end by 7 bases; junction bases not matched to a gene: 6. Germline CDR1 KGHDR, CDR2 SFDVKD. The CDR3 has 16 amino acids. The CDR3 sequence: CATSERDRGPVGELFF. The CDR3 nucleotides are TGTGCCACCAGTGAAAGGGACAGGGGGCCGGTCGGGGAGCTGTTTTTT.

The gene calls are TRBV9 and TRBJ2-1; 8 bases fit TRBD2. Losses at the gene ends were 0 bases for V and 5 bases for J; bases not matched to a gene: 10. The CDR3 sequence is 17 residues long. Germline V gives CDR1 SGDLS, CDR2 YYNGEE. CDR3 protein: CASSVGGFGGADNEQFF. In nucleotides, the CDR3 is TGTGCCAGCAGCGTAGGTGGATTCGGGGGGGCGGACAATGAGCAGTTCTTC.

J is TRBJ2-7 and V is TRBV6-1; D not certain. The V end lost 8 bases, the J end lost 2 bases, and 10 bases lay between the germline ends. CDR3 size: 12 residues. CDR1 and CDR2 from the germline V gene are MNHNS and SASEGT. CDR3 nucleotide sequence: TGTGCCAGCGATCGACAACCCTACGAGCAGTACTTC. This encodes CASDRQPYEQYF.

The chain is built from TRBV6-2 or TRBV6-3 and TRBJ2-7; 13 nucleotides agree with TRBD2. The length of the CDR3 is 16 residues. J gave up 2 bases and V 0 bases, and 1 base lay outside the gene matches. In germline, CDR1 is MNHEY, CDR2 SVGEGT. This CDR3 reads CASSYSTSGGAYEQYF. CDR3 bases: TGTGCCAGCAGTTACTCCACTAGCGGGGGGGCCTACGAGCAGTACTTC.

CDR3 nucleotides: TGTGCCAGCAGCCAAGAGGACAGGGGGCTTGAAAAACTGTTTTTT. It encodes CASSQEDRGLEKLFF. The rearrangement uses TRBV4-2 and TRBJ1-4, with 11 positions matching TRBD1. J was trimmed by 7 bases and V by 0 bases; bases with no gene match: 1. CDR3 length equals 15 residues. Germline V lookup: CDR1 LGHNA, CDR2 YNFKEQ.

This clonotype showed up many times. The chain employs TRBV7-8 and TRBJ2-1; no clear D. CDR1 is SGHVS, CDR2 FQNEAQ, per germline. CDR3 length: 12 residues. V dropped 5 bases and J dropped 10 bases, with 12 bases sitting between them. The CDR3 reads CASSPRVGEQFF. CDR3 coding DNA: TGTGCCAGCAGCCCCCGAGTAGGGGAGCAGTTCTTC.

This clonotype has more than one count but fewer than ten. V gene TRBV6-6 combines with J gene TRBJ1-1; D is ambiguous. CDR3 length: 14 residues. Trimming cost V 7 bases and J 7 bases, with 19 bases left between them. In germline, CDR1 is MNHNY, CDR2 SVGAGI (reference sequence). The CDR3 DNA follows: TGTGCCAGCATTCCCAGCGGCCAGACGATTGAAGCTTTCTTT. This sequence encodes CASIPSGQTIEAFF.

This clonotype was observed a handful of times. V usage is TRBV6-6 and J usage is TRBJ2-7; 12 bases map to TRBD2. Germline-derived CDR1 and CDR2 are MNHNY and SVGAGI (reference sequence). V trimming: 6 bases; J trimming: 2 bases; junction bases outside the gene matches: 5. CDR3 length: 15 amino acids. CDR3: CASRTLAGGTYEQYF. The CDR3 nucleotides are TGTGCCAGCAGAACCCTAGCGGGGGGGACCTACGAGCAGTACTTC.

This clonotype showed up just a few times. The chain combines TRBV4-3 with TRBJ2-3; the match to TRBD2 covers 14 bases. V lost 4 bases and J lost 5; bases outside the gene matches: 2. The CDR3 has 15 amino acids. Germline loops: CDR1 LGHNA, CDR2 YSLEER. The CDR3 region has the DNA TGCGCCAGCAGCCCGACTAGCGGGAGGGAAGATACGCAGTATTTT. The encoded protein is CASSPTSGREDTQYF.

This CDR3 is CASSPTWTANTEAFF. In DNA, the CDR3 is TGTGCCAGCAGCCCCACTTGGACTGCTAACACTGAAGCTTTCTTT. The chain uses TRBV7-9 and TRBJ1-1; D ambiguous. This CDR3 spans 15 amino acids. Germline V gene data show CDR1 as SEHNR and CDR2 as FQNEAQ (reference sequence). Trimming stripped 5 bases from V and 2 bases from J, with 15 bases between.

The chain carries TRBV7-9 and TRBJ2-1; D may match TRBD1 or TRBD2 (5 bases each). The CDR3 has 13 amino acids. CDR1 and CDR2 from the germline V gene are SEHNR and FQNEAQ (reference sequence). Trimming took off 4 bases at V and 10 bases at J, with 14 bases between the two ends. In nucleotides, the CDR3 is TGTGCCAGCAGCTCCCAGGGAGTCGCGGAGCAGTTCTTC. Residues: CASSSQGVAEQFF. Variable domain in full (rest from reference TRBV7-9 and TRBJ2-1): DTGVSQNPRHKITKRGQNVTFRCDPISEHNRLYWYRQTLGQGPEFLTYFQNEAQLEKSRLLSDRFSAERPKGSFSTLEIQRTEQGDSAMYLCASSSQGVAEQFFGPGTRLTVL.

V and J are TRBV29-1 and TRBJ2-7; TRBD1 agrees at 8 bases. Unmatched junction bases numbered 5, after V lost 4 bases and J lost 6 bases. The CDR3 covers 12 residues. The germline CDR1 and CDR2 sequences are SQVTM and ANQGSEA. CDR3 sequence: CSVASGGFEQYF. For the CDR3, the DNA is TGCAGCGTTGCTTCAGGGGGCTTCGAGCAGTACTTC.

V usage is TRBV4-1 and J usage is TRBJ2-2; D might be TRBD1 (6 bases). The CDR3 runs to 15 residues. CDR1 and CDR2 from the germline V gene are MGHRA and YSYEKL. The V end was cut by 6 bases, the J end by 5 bases, with 16 bases between. The CDR3 DNA follows: TGCGCCAGCAGGAGTGCAGGGGATGGAACCGGGGAGCTGTTTTTT. Protein: CASRSAGDGTGELFF.

This clonotype was detected many times. The gene calls are TRBV6-6 and TRBJ2-5; D possibly matches TRBD1 or TRBD2 (5 bases each). Trimming removed 6 bases at V and 4 bases at J, with 12 bases between. The CDR3 runs 13 residues. Germline loops: CDR1 MNHNY, CDR2 SVGAGI (reference sequence). The CDR3 DNA is TGTGCCAGCAGGACCGGGGCCCGAGAGACCCAGTACTTC. Translating it yields CASRTGARETQYF.

The CDR3 sequence is CASTRGQGVSGELFF. CDR3 in DNA: TGTGCCAGCACCCGGGGACAGGGGGTGTCCGGGGAGCTGTTTTTT. The V call is TRBV6-5, the J call TRBJ2-2; 11 bases match TRBD1. The CDR3 extends over 15 amino acids. Germline CDR1 is MNHEY and CDR2 is SVGAGI. The V and J ends lost 7 bases and 6 bases, in that order; junction bases with no gene match: 7.

This chain uses TRBV18 with TRBJ2-1; 9 positions match TRBD1. The CDR3 loop spans 14 amino acids. The V segment lost 4 bases and the J segment 15 bases; nucleotides outside the gene matches: 13. The V gene's germline CDR1 is KGHSH and CDR2 LQKENI. Written as DNA, the CDR3 is TGTGCCAGCTCACTGGGACAGGGCTCGTCTGAGGGGTTCTTC. Amino acids: CASSLGQGSSEGFF.

This clonotype was seen a few times. J is TRBJ2-7 and V is TRBV29-1; TRBD2 agrees at 11 bases. The CDR3 loop spans 15 amino acids. V lost 6 bases to trimming and J lost 2 bases; unmatched junction nucleotides: 9. Germline assignment: CDR1 SQVTM and CDR2 ANQGSEA. CDR3 region: CSVRGGTSGAYEQYF. The CDR3 DNA sequence: TGCAGCGTGCGAGGGGGGACTAGCGGAGCCTACGAGCAGTACTTC.

This clonotype was recorded many times. J is TRBJ1-5 and V is TRBV20-1, with 10 bases that match TRBD1. The germline gives CDR1 DFQATT, CDR2 SNEGSKA (reference sequence). CDR3 size: 14 residues. J gave up 6 bases and V 3 bases, and 5 bases lay outside the gene matches. The CDR3 loop is CSARDRGIGQPQHF. The DNA for the CDR3 is TGCAGTGCTAGGGACAGGGGGATAGGTCAGCCCCAGCATTTT.

The chain uses TRBV7-9 and TRBJ2-1; 7 bases fit TRBD2. Germline V gives CDR1 SEHNR, CDR2 FQNEAQ (reference sequence). The junction had 7 bases not matched to a gene; V was cut back by 3 bases and J by 5 bases. The CDR3 is made up of 15 amino acids. The CDR3 spells CASSFGAGRDNEQFF. For the CDR3, the DNA is TGTGCCAGCAGCTTTGGAGCGGGGAGGGACAATGAGCAGTTCTTC.

The chain uses TRBV29-1 and TRBJ1-1; 9 nucleotides line up with TRBD1. V shed 6 bases, J shed 10 bases, and the junction held 6 bases outside the gene matches. The germline V gene encodes CDR1 SQVTM and CDR2 ANQGSEA. The CDR3 contains 11 residues. The CDR3 protein is CSVWTGAGAFF. The CDR3 DNA is TGCAGCGTCTGGACAGGGGCGGGAGCTTTCTTT.

This clonotype was seen more than once but under ten times. The V call is TRBV19, the J call TRBJ1-4; no clear D gene. CDR3 length: 15 amino acids. Germline lookup yields CDR1 LNHDA and CDR2 SQIVND (reference sequence). V was cut by 6 bases and J by 5 bases, with 16 bases left in between. For the CDR3, the DNA is TGTGCCAGTAGGGAACCCTTGGATATGAATGAAAAACTGTTTTTT. Protein: CASREPLDMNEKLFF.

This chain connects TRBV19 to TRBJ2-3, with a weak D call TRBD1 (6 bases). V lost 4 bases and J 4 bases, leaving 15 bases between the germline ends. Germline V lookup: CDR1 LNHDA, CDR2 SQIVND (reference sequence). This CDR3 is 15 amino acids long. CDR3 loop: CASSRRTVPADTQYF. As DNA, the CDR3 is TGTGCCAGTAGTAGACGGACAGTCCCGGCAGATACGCAGTATTTT.

The V and J genes are TRBV29-1 and TRBJ1-1, with 7 positions matching TRBD1. CDR3 length: 12 amino acids. Trimming at V came to 7 bases and at J to 11 bases, leaving 13 bases not matched to a gene. CDR1 and CDR2 (germline): SQVTM, ANQGSEA. The CDR3 nucleotides read TGCAGCGCCAGGGACAGTCGTGATGAGGCTTTCTTT. Translating it yields CSARDSRDEAFF.

This clonotype has a single count. The genes are TRBV18 and TRBJ1-6; D is perhaps TRBD1 (6 bases). The CDR3 is 12 amino acids. Per germline, CDR1 KGHSH and CDR2 LQKENI. V was shortened by 8 bases and J by 7 bases, with 9 bases between the two germline ends. CDR3 region: CASGQMNSPLHF. As DNA, the CDR3 is TGTGCCAGCGGACAGATGAATTCACCCCTCCACTTT.

This clonotype was observed many times. V is TRBV5-1 and J is TRBJ2-3; 8 bases align to TRBD2. Germline V CDR1 and CDR2: SGHRS, YFSETQ. Trimming at V came to 4 bases and at J to 5 bases, leaving 12 bases not matched to a gene. CDR3 length: 16 residues. This CDR3 reads CASSPQPGLGVDTQYF. The CDR3 nucleotides are TGCGCCAGCAGCCCCCAACCGGGACTAGGGGTAGATACGCAGTATTTT.

CDR3 protein: CASSFLVLAGHSGAGELFF. The CDR3 DNA sequence: TGTGCCAGCAGTTTCTTGGTACTAGCGGGCCATTCAGGCGCCGGGGAGCTGTTTTTT. This chain uses TRBV6-1 with TRBJ2-2; TRBD2 matches 9 bases. The CDR3 loop spans 19 amino acids. The V gene end was trimmed by 5 bases and the J gene end by 6 bases; junction bases not matched to a gene: 19. Per germline, CDR1 MNHNS and CDR2 SASEGT.

Many counts were recorded for this clonotype. The J gene is TRBJ2-3, the V gene TRBV5-1; 8 bases match TRBD1. CDR3 size: 14 residues. Germline V gene sequence: CDR1 SGHRS, CDR2 YFSETQ. The J segment lost 1 base and the V segment lost 3 bases, leaving 1 base of the junction unmatched. The CDR3 is CASSSGGGTDTQYF. The CDR3 DNA follows: TGCGCCAGCAGCTCAGGGGGCGGCACAGATACGCAGTATTTT.

The sample holds a few counts of this clonotype. The V call is TRBV7-3, the J call TRBJ2-7; 12 nucleotides line up with TRBD2. There are 15 residues in the CDR3. The V gene end was trimmed by 5 bases and the J gene end by 6 bases; junction bases not matched to a gene: 8. Looked up from germline, CDR1 is SGHTA and CDR2 is FQGTGA. The CDR3 sequence: CASSPYPGLAGEQYF. The CDR3 nucleotides read TGTGCCAGCAGCCCGTACCCGGGACTAGCGGGCGAGCAGTACTTC.